These 21 T cell receptor beta chains came from one sample sequenced in a study of T-cell reconstitution after alpha-beta-depleted transplantation in children. A library of TCRbeta sequences, prepared with unique molecular identifiers, was generated. Each CDR3 protein gets one entry after TCRdb re-called the PCR reads with MiXCR. The table shows 550,000 to 600,000 distinct CDR3 sequences, with 23% occurring only once. The sequences come from PBMCs, mostly from graft donor cells, collected 360 days after TCRalphabeta/CD19-depleted stem cell transplant. These receptors all stem from a boy less than two years old who had a stem cell transplant for acute myeloid leukemia, so the T cells may come from the graft donor.

This chain links TRBV10-2 with TRBJ1-1; the D is unclear. Deletions cut 4 bases from V and 14 bases from J, with 14 bases between. The CDR3 covers 11 residues. Germline CDR1 is WSHSY and CDR2 is SAAADI. The CDR3 bases are TGCGCCAGCAGTGGGCCTTCCCCAACCTTCTTT. Its protein product is CASSGPSPTFF.

This clonotype was detected a few times. The chain uses TRBV7-9 and TRBJ2-3, with TRBD2 identical over 9 bases. Germline V gives CDR1 SEHNR, CDR2 FQNEAQ (reference sequence). This CDR3 comprises 16 residues. The trim removed 5 bases at V and 6 bases at J, leaving 12 bases unmatched. The CDR3 DNA sequence: TGTGCCAGCAGCCCCCCAGCGGGGGGAGAGTGGGATACGCAGTATTTT. Translating gives CASSPPAGGEWDTQYF.

J is TRBJ1-3 and V is TRBV12-3 or TRBV12-4, with TRBD1 identical over 7 bases. V shed 3 bases and J 2 bases; nucleotides not matched to a gene: 4. This CDR3 is built from 15 residues. The CDR3 sequence: CASSFRGRTGNTIYF. The DNA for the CDR3 is TGTGCCAGCAGTTTCAGGGGGAGGACTGGAAACACCATATATTTT.

The chain links TRBV12-3 or TRBV12-4 to TRBJ2-6, with a possible D match to TRBD2 (6 bases). Trimming pared 3 bases from V and 0 bases from J, leaving 15 bases between. This CDR3 comprises 18 residues. This CDR3 reads CASSFRVAAGSGANVLTF. CDR3 DNA sequence: TGTGCCAGCAGTTTTAGGGTTGCAGCGGGCTCTGGGGCCAACGTCCTGACTTTC.

V is TRBV4-3 and J is TRBJ2-1; 9 bases align to TRBD2. Germline CDR1 is LGHNA and CDR2 is YSLEER. Trimming removed 3 bases from V and 2 bases from J; junction bases left unmatched: 2. CDR3 size: 15 residues. This CDR3 reads CASSHSGGPYNEQFF. CDR3 coding DNA: TGCGCCAGCAGCCACAGCGGGGGGCCCTACAATGAGCAGTTCTTC.

The sample holds a few counts of this clonotype. This chain joins TRBV12-3 or TRBV12-4 and TRBJ2-1; TRBD2 aligns across 12 bases. After removal of 6 bases from V and 3 bases from J, the junction contained 6 bases not matched to a gene. The CDR3 contains 16 residues. The CDR3 loop reads CASSLLAGGIYNEQFF. For the CDR3, the DNA is TGTGCCAGCAGCCTACTAGCGGGGGGAATCTACAATGAGCAGTTCTTC.

Comments on this clonotype: A much larger clonotype is one base distant, so this may be a read error. The chain carries TRBV9 and TRBJ2-1, with D perhaps TRBD1 (5 bases). Germline loops: CDR1 SGDLS, CDR2 YYNGEE. V was pared by 1 base and J by 5 bases, with 7 bases between. The CDR3 is made up of 13 amino acids. CDR3 DNA: TGTGCCAGCAGCGTACCAGGGAACAATGAGCAGTTCTTC. It yields the protein CASSVPGNNEQFF.

V usage is TRBV5-1 and J usage is TRBJ2-1, with D perhaps matching TRBD1 (6 bases). The CDR3 sequence is 14 residues long. Looked up from germline, CDR1 is SGHRS and CDR2 is YFSETQ. Trimming stripped 3 bases from V and 5 bases from J, with 12 bases between. In nucleotides, the CDR3 is TGCGCCAGCAGCTCCCGACAGGTGCACAATGAGCAGTTCTTC. It translates to CASSSRQVHNEQFF.

V and J are TRBV7-9 and TRBJ2-1, with TRBD2 matching 7 bases. V lost 5 bases, J lost 2 bases, and 6 bases stayed unmatched. Germline V lookup: CDR1 SEHNR, CDR2 FQNEAQ (reference sequence). The CDR3 length is 15 residues. The chain's CDR3 is CASSPQRGPYNEQFF. CDR3 nucleotide sequence: TGTGCCAGCAGCCCACAGCGGGGTCCCTACAATGAGCAGTTCTTC.

This clonotype occurred many times. This rearrangement joins TRBV24-1 to TRBJ2-5; maybe TRBD1 (6 bases). With 7 bases removed from V and 1 base from J, the gap between germline ends came to 27 bases. Germline CDR1 is KGHDR and CDR2 is SFDVKD. The CDR3 has 19 residues. CDR3 coding DNA: TGTGCCACCAGCGTATCCAGGGGTCCCTCCTTTAAGTTCCAAGAGACCCAGTACTTC. Its protein product is CATSVSRGPSFKFQETQYF.

This chain uses TRBV15 with TRBJ1-4; no clear D gene. Germline V CDR1 and CDR2: LNHNV, YYDKDF (reference sequence). The CDR3 has 13 amino acids. Between the trimmed V and J ends, which lost 5 bases and 6 bases, there was a span of 10 bases. The CDR3 bases are TGTGCCACCAGCGCCCGGGGAGATGAAAAACTGTTTTTT. It is translated as CATSARGDEKLFF.

This clonotype was found many times. The chain has TRBV4-1 and TRBJ2-5; a weak D match, TRBD1 (7 bases). CDR3 length: 15 residues. V lost 4 bases and J lost 1, with 13 bases in between. Germline V gene sequence: CDR1 MGHRA, CDR2 YSYEKL. CDR3 protein: CASSRLGTVQETQYF. DNA of the CDR3: TGCGCCAGCAGCCGACTAGGGACAGTCCAAGAGACCCAGTACTTC.

The chain has TRBV29-1 and TRBJ2-2; TRBD2 agrees at 7 bases. The CDR3 covers 14 residues. Germline lookup yields CDR1 SQVTM and CDR2 ANQGSEA. V dropped 7 bases and J dropped 1; count of bases not matched to a gene: 6. CDR3 in DNA: TGCAGCGGTAGTTCGGGGGGGAACACCGGGGAGCTGTTTTTT. This encodes CSGSSGGNTGELFF.

This rearrangement joins TRBV5-4 to TRBJ2-5, with D perhaps matching TRBD2 (5 bases). Looked up from germline, CDR1 is SGHNT and CDR2 is YYREEE (reference sequence). The CDR3 consists of 15 residues. Trimming stripped 0 bases from V and 1 base from J, with 10 bases between. CDR3 DNA sequence: TGTGCCAGCAGCTTGGGGAGGACGTTCCAAGAGACCCAGTACTTC. Encoded protein: CASSLGRTFQETQYF.

The chain employs TRBV20-1 and TRBJ2-7; D is undetermined. Trimming removed 6 bases from V and 3 bases from J, with 9 bases in between. Germline assignment: CDR1 DFQATT and CDR2 SNEGSKA (reference sequence). The CDR3 has 11 amino acids. In nucleotides, the CDR3 is TGCAGTGCCACGACTCTCTACGAGCAGTACTTC. It codes for CSATTLYEQYF.

V is TRBV5-1 and J is TRBJ2-5; D possibly corresponds to TRBD2 (5 bases). CDR1 SGHRS and CDR2 YFSETQ come from the germline V gene. V lost 3 bases and J 4 bases, leaving 16 bases between the germline ends. There are 15 residues in the CDR3. The CDR3 is CASSCLGPGLETQYF. The CDR3 coding sequence is TGCGCCAGCAGCTGTCTAGGTCCGGGGTTAGAGACCCAGTACTTC. Filled out from reference TRBV5-1 and TRBJ2-5, the complete variable domain reads KAGVTQTPRYLIKTRGQQVTLSCSPISGHRSVSWYQQTPGQGLQFLFEYFSETQRNKGNFPGRFSGRQFSNSRSEMNVSTLELGDSALYLCASSCLGPGLETQYFGPGTRLLVL.

This clonotype was seen at least ten times. The chain combines TRBV6-5 with TRBJ2-7; 8 bases are a match to TRBD1. This CDR3 is built from 14 residues. The germline CDR1 and CDR2 sequences are MNHEY and SVGAGI. V was pared by 6 bases and J by 0 bases, with 4 bases of the junction left unmatched. The CDR3 nucleotides read TGTGCCAGCAGCGGACAGGGTTCCTCCTACGAGCAGTACTTC. Residues: CASSGQGSSYEQYF.

This clonotype has more than one count but fewer than ten. This chain joins TRBV29-1 and TRBJ2-3; D is perhaps TRBD1 or TRBD2 (5 bases each). The germline gives CDR1 SQVTM, CDR2 ANQGSEA. CDR3 size: 14 residues. V was pared by 7 bases and J by 4 bases, with 18 bases between. This chain's CDR3 is CSALGWGFADTQYF. The CDR3 bases are TGCAGCGCTTTGGGCTGGGGGTTCGCAGATACGCAGTATTTT.

Many counts were recorded for this clonotype. The gene calls are TRBV7-2 and TRBJ1-5; 7 nucleotides line up with TRBD1. V lost 5 bases, J lost 4 bases, and 2 bases stayed unmatched. The V gene's germline CDR1 is SGHTA and CDR2 FQGNSA. CDR3 length: 13 residues. The CDR3 DNA reads as TGTGCCAGCAGCATGGGACAGAATCAGCCCCAGCATTTT. Amino acids: CASSMGQNQPQHF.

This clonotype was seen many times. The chain is built from TRBV4-3 and TRBJ2-7; D call uncertain. Germline V gene lookup returns CDR1 LGHNA and CDR2 YSLEER. This CDR3 comprises 14 residues. The V gene lost 1 base and the J gene lost 2 bases, with 9 bases spanning the gap. CDR3 nucleotides: TGCGCCAGCAGCCAAGGAACTACCACCTACGAGCAGTACTTC. Protein: CASSQGTTTYEQYF.

In its sample, this clonotype was seen a few times. The chain links TRBV12-3 or TRBV12-4 to TRBJ2-7, with a tentative D call TRBD2 (6 bases). This CDR3 comprises 14 residues. The V gene lost 3 bases and the J gene lost 1 base, with 10 bases spanning the gap. The chain's CDR3 is CASSLRGRSYEQYF. The DNA of the CDR3 is TGTGCCAGCAGTTTGCGGGGCAGGTCCTACGAGCAGTACTTC.